The 13 T cell receptor beta chains below were found in one sample sequenced in a study of blood T cell repertoires in COVID-19. Clones were sequenced by immunoSEQ multiplex PCR, and TCRdb holds only the in-frame ones, with some missing. The profile shows about 310,000 clones, about nine tenths of them singletons. Source material: PBMCs or T cells enriched from blood (not recorded which). All receptors come from a woman in her late teens or twenties who had recovered from COVID-19.

V and J are TRBV18 and TRBJ2-2; TRBD1 matches 8 bases. The CDR3 consists of 16 residues. Germline V gives CDR1 KGHSH, CDR2 LQKENI. Unmatched junction bases numbered 9, after V lost 3 bases and J lost 6 bases. For the CDR3, the DNA is TGTGCCAGCTCACCTCGCCGGGACAGGATCCCCGGGGAGCTGTTTTTT. This translates into CASSPRRDRIPGELFF. The variable domain in full, with the rest retrieved from reference TRBV18 and TRBJ2-2, is NAGVMQNPRHLVRRRGQEARLRCSPMKGHSHVYWYRQLPEEGLKFMVYLQKENIIDESGMPKERFSAEFPKEGPSILRIQQVVRGDSAAYFCASSPRRDRIPGELFFGEGSRLTVL.

CDR3 DNA sequence: TGCAGTGCTACGGGGGTTGAAGCTTTCTTT. It codes for CSATGVEAFF. The chain couples TRBV20-1 to TRBJ1-1; D might be TRBD1 (5 bases). The CDR3 runs to 10 residues. V lost 4 bases and J 7 bases, leaving 7 bases between the germline ends. Germline V CDR1 and CDR2: DFQATT, SNEGSKA (reference sequence).

This rearrangement joins TRBV6-6 to TRBJ1-2; the match to TRBD1 covers 10 bases. V trimming: 5 bases; J trimming: 8 bases; junction bases outside the gene matches: 14. The CDR3 runs to 16 residues. Germline V gene sequence: CDR1 MNHNY, CDR2 SVGAGI (reference sequence). As DNA, the CDR3 is TGTGCCAGCAGTCGAGAGGTGGGACAGGGGCTGGGAGGCTACACCTTC. Protein product: CASSREVGQGLGGYTF.

The gene calls are TRBV19 and TRBJ2-2; no clear D. This CDR3 comprises 13 residues. Germline lookup yields CDR1 LNHDA and CDR2 SQIVND (reference sequence). V lost 5 bases and J 4 bases, leaving 8 bases between the germline ends. The DNA of the CDR3 is TGTGCCAGTAGTCGCGGCCCCACCGGGGAGCTGTTTTTT. Translation: CASSRGPTGELFF.

The chain employs TRBV23-1 and TRBJ2-3; the match to TRBD2 covers 10 bases. TRBV23-1 is recorded as an ORF, its role being uncertain. The CDR3 runs to 15 residues. J lost 3 bases, V lost 6 bases, and 6 bases had no gene match. For the CDR3, the DNA is TGCGCCAGCAGGGAGCGGGAGGGGGGAACAGATACGCAGTATTTT. Translated, it gives CASREREGGTDTQYF.

The chain recombines TRBV11-2 with TRBJ2-1; perhaps TRBD1 as D (6 bases). Trimming left V 5 bases short and J 2 bases short, with 13 bases between. This CDR3 contains 15 residues. Germline CDR1 and CDR2: SGHAT and FQNNGV. CDR3 region: CASSPTGIAYNEQFF. As DNA, the CDR3 is TGTGCCAGCAGCCCTACAGGGATCGCCTACAATGAGCAGTTCTTC.

The gene calls are TRBV30 and TRBJ2-2; TRBD2 agrees at 8 bases. CDR3 length equals 15 residues. With V trimmed by 2 bases and J by 3 bases, 5 bases remained unmatched. Looked up from germline, CDR1 is GTSNPN and CDR2 is SVGIG (reference sequence). The DNA for the CDR3 is TGTGCCTGGAGTAAGGCGGGGGGAGACACCGGGGAGCTGTTTTTT. Residues: CAWSKAGGDTGELFF.

The chain carries TRBV7-2 and TRBJ1-1; 9 nucleotides align to TRBD1. There are 13 residues in the CDR3. Trimming cost V 4 bases and J 11 bases; bases outside gene matches: 8. The germline CDR1 and CDR2 sequences are SGHTA and FQGNSA. CDR3 bases: TGTGCCAGCAGCTCGGACAGGGGAAGTGAGGCTTTCTTT. It is translated as CASSSDRGSEAFF.

The V and J genes are TRBV7-6 and TRBJ2-7; 7 nucleotides agree with TRBD2. Germline CDR1 is SGHVS and CDR2 is FNYEAQ. The CDR3 has 13 residues. V dropped 1 base and J dropped 5; count of bases not matched to a gene: 2. The CDR3 DNA follows: TGTGCCAGCAGCTTAGAGCTAGCGGACGAGCAGTACTTC. Translation: CASSLELADEQYF.

The rearrangement uses TRBV28 and TRBJ1-1; D is possibly TRBD1 (6 bases). V was shortened by 5 bases and J by 2 bases, with 15 bases between the two germline ends. The CDR3 consists of 15 residues. CDR1 MDHEN and CDR2 SYDVKM come from the germline V gene. The CDR3 region is CASSLSPGTNTEAFF. The CDR3 nucleotides are TGTGCCAGCAGTCTGTCCCCCGGGACAAACACTGAAGCTTTCTTT.

This clone is a singleton in its sample. This chain joins TRBV27 and TRBJ1-1, with TRBD1 identical over 7 bases. This CDR3 has 16 amino acids. The V and J ends lost 3 bases and 3 bases, in that order; junction bases with no gene match: 10. Germline values: CDR1 MNHEY, CDR2 SMNVEV (reference sequence). Here the CDR3 DNA reads TGTGCCAGCAGTTTTTTATATACAGGGGATCACACTGAAGCTTTCTTT. Encoded protein: CASSFLYTGDHTEAFF.

This chain links TRBV6-5 with TRBJ2-5; D gene unclear. Looked up from germline, CDR1 is MNHEY and CDR2 is SVGAGI. V was pared by 7 bases and J by 2 bases, with 8 bases between. The CDR3 loop spans 12 amino acids. CDR3 sequence reads: CASTGQQETQYF. The CDR3, as DNA: TGTGCCAGCACGGGTCAACAAGAGACCCAGTACTTC.

The chain couples TRBV7-9 to TRBJ2-7; TRBD1 matches at 10 bases. Germline assignment: CDR1 SEHNR and CDR2 FQNEAQ (reference sequence). CDR3 length: 15 residues. V was pared by 5 bases and J by 4 bases, with 8 bases of the junction left unmatched. CDR3 in amino acids: CASSPYRDRGYEQYF. The CDR3 nucleotides are TGTGCCAGCAGCCCCTACCGGGACAGGGGTTACGAGCAGTACTTC.